The 21 T cell receptor beta chains in this list originate from one sample, sequenced in a study of post-analysis software for immune sequencing data. Study findings and constraints: In patients, TRBV5-6, TRBV5-1 and TRBV20-1 belonged to about five TRBV segments found more frequently than in controls.

Every TCR beta cDNA library bore unique molecular identifiers. TCRdb re-analysed the PCR reads in MiXCR, keeping a single row per CDR3 protein. The sample carries about 540,000 distinct CDR3 sequences, roughly 34% recorded once. These receptors have no identified antigens. Sequencing input: blood. The receptor source for this set is a girl younger than 18 with multiple sclerosis.

J is TRBJ2-5 and V is TRBV29-1, with a possible D match to TRBD2 (6 bases). The CDR3 has 12 residues. V shed 7 bases and J shed 3 bases, with 12 bases lying between them. CDR1 SQVTM and CDR2 ANQGSEA come from the germline V gene. Here the CDR3 DNA reads TGCAGCGCTATTAGGAGGGAAGAGACCCAGTACTTC. Its protein is CSAIRREETQYF.

Worth noting for this clonotype: Germline is not matched at one junction end, which may reflect a read error. V and J are TRBV6-5 and TRBJ2-4; 11 bases are a match to TRBD2. CDR1 MNHEY and CDR2 SVGAGI come from the germline V gene. The length of the CDR3 is 18 residues. Written as DNA, the CDR3 is TGTGCCAACAGTTTCCTAGCGGGGGGCCCTAAAGCCAAAAACATTCAGTACTTC. It encodes CANSFLAGGPKAKNIQYF.

V gene TRBV5-1 combines with J gene TRBJ2-1; perhaps TRBD2 as D (6 bases). V was trimmed by 0 bases and J by 12 bases, leaving 13 bases between them. In germline, CDR1 is SGHRS, CDR2 YFSETQ. The CDR3 consists of 13 residues. The CDR3 bases are TGCGCCAGCAGCTTGGCGGTCACCGGGGGGCAGTTCTTC. Its protein is CASSLAVTGGQFF.

This CDR3 is CASSYGPAELRRQYF. The DNA for the CDR3 is TGTGCCAGCAGTTACGGGCCAGCCGAGCTACGAAGGCAGTACTTC. The rearrangement joins TRBV6-6 to TRBJ2-5; D not resolved. The CDR3 is made up of 15 amino acids. The V gene lost 2 bases and the J gene lost 11 bases, with 21 bases spanning the gap. The V gene's germline CDR1 is MNHNY and CDR2 SVGAGI (reference sequence).

The V gene is TRBV29-1, the J gene TRBJ1-1, with TRBD1 matching over 7 bases. V dropped 6 bases and J dropped 4; count of bases not matched to a gene: 8. CDR3 length: 13 amino acids. Germline values: CDR1 SQVTM, CDR2 ANQGSEA. The DNA of the CDR3 is TGCAGCGTCGGACAGGTCGTGGGCACTGAAGCTTTCTTT. This gives the protein CSVGQVVGTEAFF.

This chain joins TRBV5-1 and TRBJ2-1; possibly TRBD1 for D (6 bases). Trimming took 3 bases from V and 4 from J, leaving 11 bases between them. The CDR3 is 14 residues long. Germline CDR1 SGHRS, CDR2 YFSETQ. CDR3: CASSWEDRYNEQFF. The CDR3, as DNA: TGCGCCAGCAGCTGGGAAGACAGGTACAATGAGCAGTTCTTC.

This clonotype has more than one count but fewer than ten. The chain combines TRBV20-1 with TRBJ2-5, with 13 bases fitting TRBD2. CDR1 and CDR2 (germline): DFQATT, SNEGSKA (reference sequence). The CDR3 spans 14 residues. Trimming cost V 5 bases and J 5 bases; bases outside gene matches: 5. DNA for the CDR3: TGCAGTGCTGGGCGGACTAGCGGGGGTGAGACCCAGTACTTC. Translating gives CSAGRTSGGETQYF.

J is TRBJ2-7 and V is TRBV5-1; a weak D match, TRBD2 (5 bases). CDR1 is SGHRS, CDR2 YFSETQ, per germline. V lost 1 base and J 1 base, leaving 21 bases between the germline ends. CDR3 length: 18 amino acids. The CDR3 sequence is CASSLRAGAGFLSYEQYF. The CDR3 DNA reads as TGCGCCAGCAGCTTGAGGGCGGGCGCAGGTTTTTTATCCTACGAGCAGTACTTC.

The chain uses TRBV29-1 and TRBJ2-5; TRBD1 aligns across 7 bases. The J call is in doubt because the DNA end fits TRBJ2-7 better. The CDR3 runs to 13 residues. The germline V gene has CDR1 SQVTM and CDR2 ANQGSEA. The CDR3: CSVGERGPFEQYF. The CDR3 DNA reads as TGCAGCGTTGGGGAAAGGGGGCCGTTCGAGCAGTACTTC.

This clonotype was seen a few times. The chain uses TRBV29-1 and TRBJ2-7; 10 bases are shared with TRBD1. J gave up 0 bases and V 3 bases, and 8 bases lay outside the gene matches. Germline loops: CDR1 SQVTM, CDR2 ANQGSEA. The CDR3 has 16 residues. The CDR3 bases are TGCAGCGTTGAGTGGGACAGGGGTTCCGGCTCCTACGAGCAGTACTTC. It yields the protein CSVEWDRGSGSYEQYF.

The gene calls are TRBV20-1 and TRBJ2-5; D ambiguous. CDR1 and CDR2 from the germline V gene are DFQATT and SNEGSKA (reference sequence). V was cut by 6 bases and J by 5 bases, with 16 bases left in between. The CDR3 has 13 residues. DNA of the CDR3: TGCAGTGCGCCGACCGGGCCGAGGGAGACCCAGTACTTC. Translating it yields CSAPTGPRETQYF.

This clonotype turned up a few times. The germline gene is not matched at one end of the junction; a read error may be the cause. The chain links TRBV9 to TRBJ2-6; D tentatively reads TRBD1 or TRBD2 (6 bases each). Germline V gene sequence: CDR1 SGDLS, CDR2 YYNGEE. This CDR3 has 14 amino acids. Written as DNA, the CDR3 is TGTGCCAGCAGGCGGGGTTCAGGGGTCAACGTCCTGACTTTC. Residues: CASRRGSGVNVLTF.

A few counts support this clonotype. In nucleotides, the CDR3 is TGCGCCAGCAGCTCGACCGGGACAGGGGGTAGTGAGCAGTTCTTC. Amino acids: CASSSTGTGGSEQFF. The chain uses TRBV5-1 and TRBJ2-1; TRBD1 agrees at 11 bases. The CDR3 totals 15 residues. Germline trimming cut 3 bases from V and 9 bases from J; bases unmatched to any gene: 8. The V gene's germline CDR1 is SGHRS and CDR2 YFSETQ.

Only a few counts were recorded for this clonotype. J is TRBJ2-7 and V is TRBV29-1, with 8 bases aligning to TRBD1. The CDR3 loop spans 12 amino acids. Trimming at V came to 8 bases and at J to 4 bases, leaving 7 bases not matched to a gene. Germline V gene lookup returns CDR1 SQVTM and CDR2 ANQGSEA. CDR3 loop: CSTRTGKYEQYF. As DNA, the CDR3 is TGCAGCACTCGGACAGGGAAATACGAGCAGTACTTC.

CDR3 loop: CASSAPEAFF. The CDR3, as DNA: TGTGCCAGCAGTGCTCCTGAAGCTTTCTTT. The chain recombines TRBV6-1 with TRBJ1-1; D gene unclear. Trimming took off 4 bases at V and 6 bases at J, with 3 bases between the two ends. Per the germline V gene, CDR1 is MNHNS and CDR2 is SASEGT. This CDR3 has 10 residues.

This clonotype was seen more than once but under ten times. The chain links TRBV6-5 to TRBJ1-1, with 8 bases identical to TRBD1. The CDR3 totals 15 residues. The V segment lost 0 bases and the J segment 4 bases; nucleotides outside the gene matches: 4. Germline V CDR1 and CDR2: MNHEY, SVGAGI. The CDR3, as DNA: TGTGCCAGCAGTTACTCGTCAGGGGGCGGCACTGAAGCTTTCTTT. This gives the protein CASSYSSGGGTEAFF.

The chain carries TRBV10-3 and TRBJ1-1; D is unresolved. The CDR3 contains 12 residues. Trimming removed 3 bases from V and 7 bases from J, with 9 bases in between. The germline CDR1 and CDR2 sequences are ENHRY and SYGVKD. Here the CDR3 reads CAISEEGFEAFF. The CDR3 DNA reads TGTGCCATCAGTGAAGAGGGCTTTGAAGCTTTCTTT.

The chain joins TRBV7-2 to TRBJ2-1, with TRBD1 matching 7 bases. J gave up 7 bases and V 5 bases, and 8 bases lay outside the gene matches. The germline gives CDR1 SGHTA, CDR2 FQGNSA. CDR3 length: 14 residues. In DNA, the CDR3 is TGTGCCAGCAGCCTATACGGGACAGTTAATGAGCAGTTCTTC. Amino acid sequence: CASSLYGTVNEQFF.

The chain has TRBV5-1 and TRBJ2-3; D not certain. The CDR3 covers 15 residues. The V end was cut by 0 bases, the J end by 6 bases, with 14 bases between. Per the germline V gene, CDR1 is SGHRS and CDR2 is YFSETQ. The chain's CDR3 is CASSLAIRLEDTQYF. CDR3 DNA: TGCGCCAGCAGCTTGGCAATCAGGCTCGAGGATACGCAGTATTTT.

This clonotype was detected only a few times. The V and J genes are TRBV24-1 and TRBJ2-1, with D tentatively TRBD1 or TRBD2 (5 bases each). V was pared by 9 bases and J by 7 bases, with 21 bases between. Germline loops: CDR1 KGHDR, CDR2 SFDVKD. This CDR3 comprises 15 residues. This CDR3 reads CATGPGPPLQNEQFF. In nucleotides, the CDR3 is TGTGCCACCGGTCCGGGACCCCCTTTGCAGAATGAGCAGTTCTTC.

This clonotype was found a few times. This sequence joins TRBV7-9 and TRBJ1-4; 12 bases are a match to TRBD1. With V trimmed by 5 bases and J by 2 bases, 9 bases remained unmatched. Germline CDR1 is SEHNR and CDR2 is FQNEAQ (reference sequence). This CDR3 is 18 amino acids long. The CDR3 coding sequence is TGTGCCAGCAGCCCGACCGGGACAGGGGGCCGCACTAATGAAAAACTGTTTTTT. Translation gives CASSPTGTGGRTNEKLFF.